This TCR beta chain was recovered during a study of blood T cells in healthy people across ages. Note on this clonotype: Its specificity is unknown.

General observations from the study: Per million T cells, TCR beta diversity dropped roughly linearly as age increased.

The germline V gene encodes CDR1 SGHTA and CDR2 FQGNSA. The CDR3 loop spans 18 amino acids. The junction had 9 bases not matched to a gene; V was cut back by 6 bases and J by 0 bases. Primers used in a second PCR of about 7 to 12 cycles were a sample-barcoded 5' primer and a J-beta primer mix. TCRdb redid the calling of the 5' RACE reads with MiXCR, one entry per CDR3 protein. The top ten hold 15% to 20% of the sample, which has approximately 810,000 distinct CDR3 sequences, more than 25% seen once. Source material: blood. This TCR was sampled from an elderly woman in good health. This chain joins TRBV7-2 and TRBJ1-5, with TRBD1 matching 12 bases. The CDR3 DNA follows: TGTGCCAGCAGTTCCGGGACAGGGGGCTTCTATAGCAATCAGCCCCAGCATTTT. It specifies CASSSGTGGFYSNQPQHF.